This TCR beta chain was captured in a study of identical twins. A single record per CDR3 protein comes from TCRdb applying MiXCR to the 5' RACE reads. The sample includes around 450,000 distinct CDR3 sequences, about 14% of them seen just once. As for this clonotype: Its matching antigen is unknown.

The CDR3 totals 15 residues. Trimming took 8 bases from V and 0 from J, leaving 11 bases between them. Germline lookup yields CDR1 LNHDA and CDR2 SQIVND (reference sequence). Study findings and constraints: Conclusions leaned on cross-sectional statistical analysis and did not track the same donors over time.

This sample also appeared in a second study, on yellow fever vaccine responses in identical twins.

The sequenced sample was CD4+ T cells sorted from blood. This sequence joins TRBV19 and TRBJ2-6; D gene uncertain. The receptor's source is a woman between 18 and 29 years old in good health. This chain's CDR3 is CASQYWGSGANVLTF. As DNA, the CDR3 is TGTGCCAGTCAGTACTGGGGCTCTGGGGCCAACGTCCTGACTTTC.